This record covers a single T cell receptor beta chain. Its matching antigen is unknown. Individual cDNA molecules were tagged with unique molecular identifiers, the study reported. TCRdb fed the 5' RACE reads into MiXCR, producing one record per CDR3 protein. The data show some 30,000 distinct CDR3 sequences, about 5.8% seen once. The sample is drawn from a study of early T cells in non-severe SARS-CoV-2 infection. At the level of the study: The input, bulk RNA from unsorted whole blood, was sequenced, and chains were unpaired. Notes on the study in general: VDJdb matching skewed toward anti-spike CD8 responses, missing private and CD4 specificities.

In germline, CDR1 is SGHVS, CDR2 FNYEAQ. V lost 1 base, J lost 1 base, and 15 bases lay in between. The CDR3 length is 17 residues. This TCR was sampled from an adult who was a healthcare worker with PCR-confirmed SARS-CoV-2 infection or an uninfected control (not recorded which). Sequenced sample: whole blood. The chain links TRBV7-6 to TRBJ2-3; possibly TRBD2 for D (6 bases). CDR3 sequence (DNA): TGTGCCAGCAGCTTAGGAGCGGGTCCGGGTGGCACAGATACGCAGTATTTT. It translates to CASSLGAGPGGTDTQYF. The full variable domain, with the rest looked up from reference TRBV7-6 and TRBJ2-3, is GAGVSQSPRYKVTKRGQDVALRCDPISGHVSLYWYRQALGQGPEFLTYFNYEAQQDKSGLPNDRFSAERPEGSISTLTIQRTEQRDSAMYRCASSLGAGPGGTDTQYFGPGTRLTVL.